This is a list of T cell receptor beta chains from one sample in a study of T cell responses to AZD1222 COVID-19 vaccine. Sequencing was performed with immunoSEQ multiplex PCR; in TCRdb, only in-frame clones are kept and a portion is missing. The sample records 150,000 to 200,000 clones, just over 85% being singletons. The sample consisted of peripheral blood, taken on day 0 of AZD1222 vaccination. These receptors were taken from an adult in good health. The CDR3 runs from the conserved cysteine through the conserved F or W. The D gene is left open where the match is weak. Only some rows state a clone size, as once, few, many or a class for expanded clones.

>17|-|TRBJ1-5|TRBV10-3|-
CAISESDSGKGDQPQHF
TGTGCCATCAGTGAGTCCGACAGCGGTAAGGGGGACCAGCCCCAGCATTTT
>12|-|TRBJ1-1|TRBV5-1|TRBD1
CASSLRTGEAFF
TGCGCCAGCAGCTTGAGGACAGGGGAAGCTTTCTTT
>15|-|TRBJ1-1|TRBV27|-
CASSLSRGLGTEAFF
TGTGCCAGCAGCCTTAGCAGAGGGCTAGGGACTGAAGCTTTCTTT
>13|-|TRBJ1-3|TRBV6-2/TRBV6-3|-
CASSPGVGNTIYF
TGTGCCAGCAGCCCCGGCGTGGGAAACACCATATATTTT
>14|-|TRBJ1-2|TRBV11-2|TRBD1
CASSRGTEVYGYTF
TGTGCCAGCAGCCGCGGGACAGAGGTCTATGGCTACACCTTC
>16|-|TRBJ1-2|TRBV29-1|TRBD1
CSVEQRTGAYYYGYTF
TGCAGCGTTGAACAGAGGACAGGAGCTTATTACTATGGCTACACCTTC
>15|-|TRBJ2-3|TRBV18|-
CASSPRSRAQDTQYF
TGTGCCAGCTCACCACGTTCGAGAGCTCAGGATACGCAGTATTTT
>12|-|TRBJ2-5|TRBV27|-
CAGGDRQETQYF
TGTGCAGGGGGGGACCGCCAAGAGACCCAGTACTTC
>14|-|TRBJ1-5|TRBV28|TRBD1
CASPPGTDFGPQHF
TGTGCCAGCCCTCCCGGGACAGACTTTGGGCCCCAGCATTTT
>13|-|TRBJ1-2|TRBV4-2|-
CASSQGGFYGYTF
TGTGCCAGCAGCCAGGGGGGTTTCTATGGCTACACCTTC
>15|-|TRBJ1-4|TRBV6-1|-
CASSEGIPWAGRGFF
TGTGCCAGCAGTGAAGGCATTCCCTGGGCCGGGAGGGGTTTTTTT
>16|-|TRBJ2-7|TRBV23-1|TRBD1
CASSHIFRDRRWEQYF
TGCGCCAGCAGTCACATATTCCGGGACAGGAGATGGGAGCAGTACTTC
>11|-|TRBJ1-2|TRBV28|-
CATQGNYGYTF
TGTGCCACTCAGGGGAACTATGGCTACACCTTC
>13|-|TRBJ2-3|TRBV27|-
CASSLGSTDTQYF
TGTGCCAGCAGTTTAGGCAGCACAGATACGCAGTATTTT
>16|once|TRBJ2-2|TRBV30|-
CAWSPIRQWGTGELFF
TGTGCCTGGAGCCCGATACGACAGTGGGGAACCGGGGAGCTGTTTTTT
>13|once|TRBJ2-7|TRBV5-6|-
CASSLERVYEQYF
TGTGCCAGCAGCTTGGAGCGGGTTTACGAGCAGTACTTC
>13|few|TRBJ1-2|TRBV7-8|-
CASSSSANYGYTF
TGTGCCAGCAGCTCCTCAGCTAACTATGGCTACACCTTC
>17|-|TRBJ1-5|TRBV28|TRBD1
CASSPRTGKYSNQPQHF
TGTGCCAGCAGCCCCCGGACAGGCAAGTATAGCAATCAGCCCCAGCATTTT
>14|-|TRBJ2-1|TRBV5-1|-
CASSLMRGHNEQFF
TGCGCCAGCAGCTTAATGCGGGGGCATAATGAGCAGTTCTTC
>14|-|TRBJ1-2|TRBV4-2|-
CASSQNAGRDGYTF
TGTGCCAGCAGCCAAAACGCAGGGCGCGATGGCTACACCTTC
>17|-|TRBJ2-2|TRBV30|TRBD2
CAWRRAGGFSGTGELFF
TGTGCCTGGAGGCGAGCGGGAGGGTTTTCAGGCACCGGGGAGCTGTTTTTT
>17|-|TRBJ1-6|TRBV28|-
CASSFAGVGSYNSPLHF
TGTGCCAGCAGTTTCGCAGGGGTGGGCTCCTATAATTCACCCCTCCACTTT
>14|-|TRBJ2-1|TRBV9|TRBD2
CASSVADSGNEQFF
TGTGCCAGCAGCGTAGCCGATAGCGGGAATGAGCAGTTCTTC
>17|once|TRBJ2-5|TRBV10-1|TRBD2
CASSDGTSGRARETQYF
TGCGCCAGCAGTGACGGGACTAGCGGGAGGGCCCGGGAGACCCAGTACTTC
>15|-|TRBJ1-1|TRBV4-2|-
CASSQVQGANTEAFF
TGTGCCAGCAGCCAAGTACAGGGAGCGAACACTGAAGCTTTCTTT
>15|few|TRBJ2-7|TRBV4-2|TRBD2
CASSQVRGGASEQYF
TGTGCCAGCAGCCAAGTTCGCGGGGGGGCTTCCGAGCAGTACTTC
>10|-|TRBJ1-1|TRBV7-9|-
CAPSDTEAFF
TGTGCCCCCTCCGACACTGAAGCTTTCTTT
>13|-|TRBJ2-5|TRBV7-6|-
CASSESPSPAPYF
TGTGCCAGCAGCGAATCCCCGTCACCCGCCCCGTACTTC
>15|-|TRBJ2-1|TRBV28|-
CASSLLSSGKGEQFF
TGTGCCAGCAGCCTTTTGTCTAGTGGGAAGGGTGAGCAGTTCTTC
>16|-|TRBJ1-1|TRBV7-2|TRBD1
CASSSDSGGMNTEAFF
TGTGCCAGCAGCTCGGACTCAGGGGGCATGAACACTGAAGCTTTCTTT
>13|-|TRBJ1-1|TRBV19|-
CASSQQGNTEAFF
TGTGCCAGTAGCCAACAGGGGAACACTGAAGCTTTCTTT
>14|-|TRBJ2-2|TRBV5-1|-
CASSLAVRTGELFF
TGCGCCAGCAGCTTGGCAGTCCGGACCGGGGAGCTGTTTTTT
>13|-|TRBJ2-7|TRBV9|-
CASSDGTPYEQYF
TGTGCCAGCAGCGACGGCACCCCCTACGAGCAGTACTTC
>16|-|TRBJ2-3|TRBV7-2|TRBD2
CASSSLGRGDTDTQYF
TGTGCCAGCAGCTCCCTGGGGCGGGGGGACACAGATACGCAGTATTTT
>16|-|TRBJ1-1|TRBV9|-
CASSPYHGGPNTEAFF
TGTGCCAGCAGCCCATACCACGGCGGGCCGAACACTGAAGCTTTCTTT
>13|few|TRBJ1-5|TRBV30|-
CAWSGQGNQPQHF
TGTGCCTGGAGTGGACAGGGCAATCAGCCCCAGCATTTT
>12|-|TRBJ1-1|TRBV27|TRBD1
CASGQDRVQAFF
TGTGCCAGCGGCCAGGACAGGGTACAAGCTTTCTTT
>17|-|TRBJ1-6|TRBV3-1/TRBV3-2|-
CASSQSSPGQIYSPLHF
TGTGCCAGCAGCCAAAGTTCTCCGGGACAAATTTATTCACCCCTCCACTTT
>14|-|TRBJ2-1|TRBV9|TRBD1
CASSPWTGGNEQFF
TGTGCCAGCAGCCCCTGGACAGGGGGCAATGAGCAGTTCTTC
>15|once|TRBJ1-6|TRBV3-1/TRBV3-2|-
CASSQGRGLNSPLHF
TGTGCCAGCAGCCAAGGTCGGGGTTTAAATTCACCCCTCCACTTT
>13|-|TRBJ1-5|TRBV6-5|-
CASRVDSNQPQHF
TGTGCCAGCCGGGTAGATAGCAATCAGCCCCAGCATTTT
>15|-|TRBJ2-1|TRBV7-9|-
CASSSGQSDYNEQFF
TGTGCCAGCAGCTCAGGACAGTCCGATTACAATGAGCAGTTCTTC
>15|-|TRBJ1-5|TRBV7-8|-
CASSLVSYSNQPQHF
TGTGCCAGCAGCTTAGTCAGCTATAGCAATCAGCCCCAGCATTTT
>18|-|TRBJ1-5|TRBV7-8|TRBD1
CASSPWTGGSGSNQPQHF
TGTGCCAGCAGCCCCTGGACAGGGGGCTCGGGGAGCAATCAGCCCCAGCATTTT
>15|-|TRBJ2-7|TRBV4-1|TRBD1
CASSHMTGASYEQYF
TGCGCCAGCAGCCATATGACAGGGGCCTCCTACGAGCAGTACTTC
>14|-|TRBJ1-1|TRBV19|TRBD1
CASTLQGASAEAFF
TGTGCCAGTACCCTACAGGGGGCGAGCGCTGAAGCTTTCTTT
>15|-|TRBJ1-2|TRBV7-2|TRBD1
CASSLDRTGRNGYTF
TGTGCCAGCAGCTTAGACCGGACAGGGCGGAATGGCTACACCTTC
>15|-|TRBJ2-3|TRBV7-8|TRBD1
CASSLEGPRGRTQYF
TGTGCCAGCAGCTTAGAAGGGCCCAGGGGGCGGACGCAGTATTTT
>17|-|TRBJ2-4|TRBV24-1|TRBD1
CATSASRDRGTKNIQYF
TGTGCCACCAGTGCGTCCCGGGACAGGGGAACCAAAAACATTCAGTACTTC
>15|-|TRBJ2-2|TRBV11-2|-
CASSPLTRRTGELFF
TGTGCCAGCAGCCCCCTGACGAGGAGAACCGGGGAGCTGTTTTTT
>15|-|TRBJ2-1|TRBV7-6|TRBD2
CASSEGLAGYNEQFF
TGTGCCAGCAGCGAAGGACTAGCGGGGTACAATGAGCAGTTCTTC
>16|-|TRBJ2-6|TRBV10-3|-
CAILGWASSGANVLTF
TGTGCCATCCTGGGATGGGCATCCTCTGGGGCCAACGTCCTGACTTTC
>15|-|TRBJ1-4|TRBV7-2|TRBD1
CASSFRGQPNEKLFF
TGTGCCAGCAGCTTCCGGGGACAGCCTAATGAAAAACTGTTTTTT
>15|-|TRBJ2-2|TRBV5-4|TRBD2
CASSLNLAGTGELFF
TGTGCCAGCAGCTTGAACCTAGCGGGGACCGGGGAGCTGTTTTTT